This entry lists 22 T cell receptor beta chains sequenced from one sample in a study of shared clonotypes between healthy human individuals. The method was immunoSEQ multiplex PCR; TCRdb's version includes in-frame clones alone and lacks a portion of them. The repertoire includes about 590,000 clones, roughly 95% of them detected once, and about 0.11% sits in the top ten. CD45RO negativity and positive selection for CCR7 defined naive CD8 cells, a population that excluded terminally differentiated effector memory CD45RA+ cells. Sequenced sample: naive CD8+ T cells sorted from blood. The receptor source for this set is a woman aged 25 to 39 in good health.

V gene TRBV28 combines with J gene TRBJ2-7; no clear D gene. The germline CDR1 and CDR2 sequences are MDHEN and SYDVKM. The CDR3 is 11 residues long. V lost 5 bases and J 3 bases, leaving 5 bases between the germline ends. This CDR3 reads CASSDYYEQYF. CDR3 DNA: TGTGCCAGCAGTGATTACTACGAGCAGTACTTC.

This chain uses TRBV7-7 with TRBJ2-1; D uncertain. CDR3 length equals 13 residues. Trimming cost V 1 base and J 10 bases, with 11 bases left between them. The germline V gene has CDR1 SSHAT and CDR2 FNYEAQ (reference sequence). CDR3 in amino acids: CASSLGDRQEQFF. In DNA form, the CDR3 reads TGTGCCAGCAGCTTAGGGGATCGGCAGGAGCAGTTCTTC.

The V call is TRBV2, the J call TRBJ1-2, with TRBD1 matching 7 bases. Germline trimming cut 0 bases from V and 4 bases from J; bases unmatched to any gene: 2. The CDR3 is 14 amino acids. Germline V CDR1 and CDR2: SNHLY, FYNNEI. The CDR3 coding sequence is TGTGCCAGCAGTGAAGCTGGGACAGCCTATGGCTACACCTTC. Translating gives CASSEAGTAYGYTF.

This rearrangement joins TRBV7-7 to TRBJ2-7; no definite D call. The CDR3 contains 14 residues. The germline V gene has CDR1 SSHAT and CDR2 FNYEAQ (reference sequence). Trimming took off 2 bases at V and 3 bases at J, with 11 bases between the two ends. The CDR3 coding sequence is TGTGCCAGCAGCTTACGAGCAGGCCACTACGAGCAGTACTTC. Protein product: CASSLRAGHYEQYF.

This sequence joins TRBV27 and TRBJ2-1; 8 bases line up with TRBD2. This CDR3 contains 16 residues. V was clipped by 1 base and J by 1 base; unmatched bases: 3. CDR1 MNHEY and CDR2 SMNVEV come from the germline V gene (reference sequence). The CDR3 DNA is TGTGCCAGCAGTTTATTAGCGGGATCATCCTACAATGAGCAGTTCTTC. Protein sequence: CASSLLAGSSYNEQFF.

In regard to this clone: At the DNA level, this CDR3 is encoded by other sequences in the same sample as well. V gene TRBV5-8 combines with J gene TRBJ1-5, with D perhaps matching TRBD1 (5 bases). The CDR3 is made up of 11 amino acids. V was cut by 2 bases and J by 8 bases, with 5 bases left in between. CDR1 SGHTS and CDR2 YDEGEE come from the germline V gene. The CDR3 reads CASSLGEPQHF. CDR3 DNA sequence: TGTGCCAGCAGCTTAGGGGAGCCCCAGCATTTT.

J is TRBJ2-2 and V is TRBV6-4; unclear D gene. This CDR3 has 14 amino acids. Germline V CDR1 and CDR2: MRHNA, SNTAGT. Trimming cost V 6 bases and J 0 bases, with 8 bases left between them. The CDR3 protein is CASRKGANTGELFF. In nucleotides, the CDR3 is TGTGCCAGCAGGAAGGGCGCGAACACCGGGGAGCTGTTTTTT.

This clone was seen a single time. The rearrangement joins TRBV19 to TRBJ2-1, with TRBD2 identical over 10 bases. Trimming removed 1 base from V and 1 base from J; junction bases left unmatched: 4. This CDR3 comprises 17 residues. Germline CDR1 reads LNHDA; CDR2 reads SQIVND (reference sequence). The CDR3 protein is CASSIASGSGSYNEQFF. The CDR3 nucleotides are TGTGCCAGTAGTATAGCTAGCGGGAGCGGTTCCTACAATGAGCAGTTCTTC. Based on the CDR3 plus reference TRBV19 and TRBJ2-1, the full variable domain is DGGITQSPKYLFRKEGQNVTLSCEQNLNHDAMYWYRQDPGQGLRLIYYSQIVNDFQKGDIAEGYSVSREKKESFPLTVTSAQKNPTAFYLCASSIASGSGSYNEQFFGPGTRLTVL.

This clone was seen only once. The chain couples TRBV9 to TRBJ2-6; no clear D. V was trimmed by 1 base and J by 1 base, leaving 9 bases between them. Per the germline V gene, CDR1 is SGDLS and CDR2 is YYNGEE. The CDR3 length is 16 residues. Here the CDR3 DNA reads TGTGCCAGCAGCGTACACCGTGAATCTGGGGCCAACGTCCTGACTTTC. This codes for CASSVHRESGANVLTF.

V usage is TRBV27 and J usage is TRBJ2-4; 14 positions match TRBD2. V lost 4 bases, J lost 6 bases, and 2 bases stayed unmatched. The CDR3 is 15 amino acids. CDR1 MNHEY and CDR2 SMNVEV come from the germline V gene (reference sequence). The CDR3 DNA sequence: TGTGCCAGCAGTTCCGGGACTAGCGGGAGAAACATTCAGTACTTC. Translating it yields CASSSGTSGRNIQYF.

This rearrangement joins TRBV13 to TRBJ2-7, with TRBD2 matching 8 bases. Germline loops: CDR1 PRHDT, CDR2 FYEKMQ (reference sequence). The junction had 6 bases not matched to a gene; V was cut back by 4 bases and J by 1 base. The CDR3 has 15 residues. Here the CDR3 reads CASSSGGRKSYEQYF. As DNA, the CDR3 is TGTGCCAGCAGCTCGGGCGGGAGGAAGTCCTACGAGCAGTACTTC. The full variable domain, with the rest looked up from reference TRBV13 and TRBJ2-7, is AAGVIQSPRHLIKEKRETATLKCYPIPRHDTVYWYQQGPGQDPQFLISFYEKMQSDKGSIPDRFSAQQFSDYHSELNMSSLELGDSALYFCASSSGGRKSYEQYFGPGTRLTVT.

The rearrangement uses TRBV15 and TRBJ2-4; perhaps TRBD2 as D (5 bases). The CDR3 has 13 residues. Germline CDR1 is LNHNV and CDR2 is YYDKDF (reference sequence). V dropped 7 bases and J dropped 2 bases, with 9 bases sitting between them. CDR3 amino acids: CATNPGTKNIQYF. CDR3 nucleotide sequence: TGTGCCACCAATCCGGGGACCAAAAACATTCAGTACTTC.

The rearrangement joins TRBV19 to TRBJ1-2; weak D call: TRBD1 (6 bases). The CDR3 runs to 17 residues. Trimming pared 4 bases from V and 3 bases from J, leaving 21 bases between. From germline, CDR1 is LNHDA and CDR2 SQIVND (reference sequence). CDR3 nucleotides: TGTGCCAGTAGTAATGACAGGAAGGGACGGTCCCACTATGGCTACACCTTC. Protein: CASSNDRKGRSHYGYTF.

The chain couples TRBV28 to TRBJ2-1, with TRBD2 as a possible D gene (5 bases). CDR1 and CDR2 from the germline V gene are MDHEN and SYDVKM. Deletions cut 2 bases from V and 9 bases from J, with 11 bases between. The CDR3 contains 13 residues. CDR3 in DNA: TGTGCCAGCAGTTTACAACTAGGCTCTGAGCAGTTCTTC. Protein product: CASSLQLGSEQFF.

The chain is built from TRBV2 and TRBJ1-1; D remains ambiguous. V was pared by 6 bases and J by 5 bases, with 10 bases between. Germline V CDR1 and CDR2: SNHLY, FYNNEI. The CDR3 consists of 12 residues. The CDR3 reads CASSTPGTEAFF. CDR3 sequence (DNA): TGTGCCAGCAGCACCCCGGGAACTGAAGCTTTCTTT.

This clone appeared a single time. The chain employs TRBV6-6 and TRBJ1-5, with a possible D match to TRBD1 (5 bases). Trimming took 6 bases from V and 2 from J, leaving 14 bases between them. The CDR3 covers 15 residues. Germline CDR1 MNHNY, CDR2 SVGAGI (reference sequence). The CDR3 here is CASSPGELGNQPQHF. The CDR3 DNA reads as TGTGCCAGCAGCCCGGGGGAATTGGGCAATCAGCCCCAGCATTTT.

The chain has TRBV28 and TRBJ2-5; TRBD1 might be the D (5 bases). The J call is in doubt because the DNA end fits TRBJ2-7 better. CDR1 is MDHEN, CDR2 SYDVKM, per germline. The CDR3 is 13 residues long. The CDR3 DNA sequence: TGTGCCAGCAGTTTTTCCAGGGCCTACGAGCAGTACTTC. Protein: CASSFSRAYEQYF.

The chain uses TRBV5-6 and TRBJ2-1; D not resolved. Looked up from germline, CDR1 is SGHDT and CDR2 is YYEEEE. This CDR3 region has 12 residues. Trimming stripped 4 bases from V and 6 bases from J, with 8 bases between. In DNA form, the CDR3 reads TGTGCCAGCAGCACACATAGCAATGAGCAGTTCTTC. Translating it yields CASSTHSNEQFF. The full variable domain, completed using reference TRBV5-6 and TRBJ2-1, is DAGVTQSPTHLIKTRGQQVTLRCSPKSGHDTVSWYQQALGQGPQFIFQYYEEEERQRGNFPDRFSGHQFPNYSSELNVNALLLGDSALYLCASSTHSNEQFFGPGTRLTVL.

The chain employs TRBV7-8 and TRBJ1-2; D ambiguous. Trimming took off 1 base at V and 4 bases at J, with 10 bases between the two ends. The CDR3 has 14 amino acids. The germline V gene has CDR1 SGHVS and CDR2 FQNEAQ. The CDR3, as DNA: TGTGCCAGCAGCTTAGGTTCAGCCGGCTATGGCTACACCTTC. It codes for CASSLGSAGYGYTF.

The chain carries TRBV29-1 and TRBJ2-7; 12 bases match TRBD2. There are 17 residues in the CDR3. Per the germline V gene, CDR1 is SQVTM and CDR2 is ANQGSEA. V trimming: 5 bases; J trimming: 0 bases; junction bases outside the gene matches: 11. CDR3 sequence (DNA): TGCAGCGTTCGGGGCCTGGGACTAGCGGGCCACTCCTACGAGCAGTACTTC. Protein product: CSVRGLGLAGHSYEQYF.

In this sample, this clone turned up once. This chain links TRBV27 with TRBJ1-1; 7 bases are shared with TRBD1. Germline loops: CDR1 MNHEY, CDR2 SMNVEV (reference sequence). With V trimmed by 5 bases and J by 3 bases, 9 bases remained unmatched. The CDR3 contains 15 residues. The DNA of the CDR3 is TGTGCCAGCAGTGTAACAGGGGCAGCGTACACTGAAGCTTTCTTT. It specifies CASSVTGAAYTEAFF.

The rearrangement uses TRBV2 and TRBJ2-3; TRBD1 aligns across 9 bases. Germline V gives CDR1 SNHLY, CDR2 FYNNEI. This CDR3 contains 17 residues. V was pared by 2 bases and J by 8 bases, with 14 bases of the junction left unmatched. The CDR3 sequence: CASSETYRGPGRGTQYF. The CDR3 DNA follows: TGTGCCAGCAGTGAAACCTACAGGGGGCCAGGTAGGGGTACGCAGTATTTT.